Below, 20 T cell receptor beta chains from the same sample are listed, as sequenced in a study of post-analysis software for immune sequencing data (dated by TCRdb to between 2014 and 2017). Study-wide conclusions, independent of this receptor: Four or five TRBV segments, including TRBV5-6, TRBV5-1 and TRBV20-1, were significantly more frequent in patients than controls.

No antigen is known for these receptors. The library was built by means of PCR. The sequencing machine was an Illumina HiSeq 2500. To reduce PCR and sequencing biases, unique molecular identifiers were built into the TCR beta cDNA libraries. TCRdb reprocessed the public reads (quality trimming at Q25 with fastp, clone calling with MiXCR) and kept in-frame beta chains. Every CDR3 protein is listed once, alongside the most common genes and DNA of its rows. The sample has 450,000 to 650,000 distinct CDR3 sequences on record, 44% of them singletons. Approximately 1.7% of the sample is held by the ten biggest clonotypes. The sample comprised blood. The receptors come from a girl under 18 with multiple sclerosis.

On this clonotype: A clone one base away is much larger, so this may be a read error. The chain employs TRBV15 and TRBJ2-5; the match to TRBD2 covers 10 bases. From germline, CDR1 is LNHNV and CDR2 YYDKDF (reference sequence). The trim removed 5 bases at V and 7 bases at J, leaving 4 bases unmatched. The length of the CDR3 is 13 residues. The CDR3 nucleotides read TGTGCCACCAGCGGTATAGCGGGGGGGACCCAGTACTTC. This gives the protein CATSGIAGGTQYF.

The CDR3 DNA reads as TGCAGCTCCACCCCCGTGGCGGGAGGAACAGATACGCAGTATTTT. This gives the protein CSSTPVAGGTDTQYF. J is TRBJ2-3 and V is TRBV29-1, with TRBD2 matching 8 bases. Per germline, CDR1 SQVTM and CDR2 ANQGSEA. J was trimmed by 3 bases and V by 8 bases; bases with no gene match: 13. The CDR3 sequence is 15 residues long.

For this clonotype: The junction differs from germline at one of its ends, possibly a read error. In DNA, the CDR3 is TGTGCCAGCGGCTTAGACAGCGGGGGGAGTTACAATGAGCAGTTCTTC. It specifies CASGLDSGGSYNEQFF. V and J are TRBV7-6 and TRBJ2-1; 9 bases are a match to TRBD2. Germline V gene data show CDR1 as SGHVS and CDR2 as FNYEAQ. The CDR3 loop spans 16 amino acids. Based on the CDR3 plus reference TRBV7-6 and TRBJ2-1, the full variable domain is GAGVSQSPRYKVTKRGQDVALRCDPISGHVSLYWYRQALGQGPEFLTYFNYEAQQDKSGLPNDRFSAERPEGSISTLTIQRTEQRDSAMYRCASGLDSGGSYNEQFFGPGTRLTVL.

The DNA for the CDR3 is TGTGCCAGCAGTCCTACAGAAGAAGAGACCCAGTACTTC. Protein sequence: CASSPTEEETQYF. The rearrangement uses TRBV12-3 or TRBV12-4 and TRBJ2-4; no firm D call. The last part of the DNA fits TRBJ2-5 better; the J call may be wrong. CDR3 size: 13 residues.

This chain joins TRBV10-3 and TRBJ2-5; 10 bases are a match to TRBD1. Per the germline V gene, CDR1 is ENHRY and CDR2 is SYGVKD. The CDR3 runs to 12 residues. After removal of 8 bases from V and 5 bases from J, the junction contained 2 bases not matched to a gene. This chain's CDR3 is CAIRGQGETQYF. DNA of the CDR3: TGTGCCATCCGGGGACAGGGGGAGACCCAGTACTTC.

The V call is TRBV5-5, the J call TRBJ1-1; D not certain. Germline CDR1 and CDR2: SGHKS and YYEKEE (reference sequence). V lost 6 bases and J lost 7, with 19 bases in between. The CDR3 sequence is 14 residues long. The CDR3 is CASTWRAGGIEAFF. CDR3 DNA: TGTGCCAGCACCTGGCGGGCAGGAGGGATTGAAGCTTTCTTT.

This sequence joins TRBV5-6 and TRBJ2-7, with 11 bases that match TRBD2. The V segment lost 2 bases and the J segment 6 bases; nucleotides outside the gene matches: 13. Germline V gene lookup returns CDR1 SGHDT and CDR2 YYEEEE. The CDR3 covers 17 residues. The CDR3 loop is CASSLSRETSGTLEQYF. CDR3 in DNA: TGTGCCAGCAGCTTATCAAGGGAGACTAGCGGGACTCTCGAGCAGTACTTC.

This clonotype was observed a handful of times. The CDR3 DNA is TGTGCCAGCAGCCGCCCGACAGGTAGGGGCTACAATGAGCAGTTCTTC. This sequence encodes CASSRPTGRGYNEQFF. The chain uses TRBV3-1 and TRBJ2-1, with a possible D match to TRBD1 (6 bases). The germline gives CDR1 LGHDT, CDR2 YNNKEL (reference sequence). The CDR3 covers 16 residues. Trimming took 4 bases from V and 3 from J, leaving 16 bases between them.

This clonotype was seen only a few times. This chain uses TRBV4-1 with TRBJ2-3; TRBD2 agrees at 7 bases. Per the germline V gene, CDR1 is MGHRA and CDR2 is YSYEKL. The CDR3 contains 16 residues. The V gene end was trimmed by 6 bases and the J gene end by 1 base; junction bases not matched to a gene: 10. CDR3 nucleotide sequence: TGCGCCAGCAGTCCCCACACCCGGGGGGGCACAGATACGCAGTATTTT. It yields the protein CASSPHTRGGTDTQYF.

This clonotype was counted between two and nine times. The chain joins TRBV12-3 or TRBV12-4 to TRBJ2-1; 12 bases are a match to TRBD2. The trim removed 1 base at V and 8 bases at J, leaving 9 bases unmatched. The CDR3 covers 17 residues. The chain's CDR3 is CASSLEKTSGRIYEQFF. The CDR3 DNA is TGTGCCAGCAGTTTAGAGAAGACTAGCGGGAGAATCTATGAGCAGTTCTTC.

The V and J genes are TRBV29-1 and TRBJ2-3; 8 bases are shared with TRBD1. The ends lost 0 bases at V and 2 bases at J; junction bases unmatched: 13. The CDR3 length is 18 residues. CDR1 and CDR2 (germline): SQVTM, ANQGSEA. CDR3 amino acids: CSVEDGPQTGALTDTQYF. The DNA of the CDR3 is TGCAGCGTTGAAGATGGGCCCCAGACAGGGGCACTCACAGATACGCAGTATTTT.

The CDR3 sequence: CASTLGEAAFF. The CDR3, as DNA: TGTGCCAGCACCCTTGGGGAGGCAGCTTTCTTT. This chain connects TRBV28 to TRBJ1-1; no firm D call. The CDR3 is 11 amino acids. Germline loops: CDR1 MDHEN, CDR2 SYDVKM. V shed 7 bases and J shed 10 bases, with 13 bases lying between them.

The chain is built from TRBV5-5 and TRBJ2-5; D is undetermined. Germline V gives CDR1 SGHKS, CDR2 YYEKEE (reference sequence). Trimming removed 4 bases at V and 5 bases at J, with 15 bases between. The CDR3 is made up of 14 amino acids. The CDR3 spells CASSTGVLDETQYF. Here the CDR3 DNA reads TGTGCCAGCAGCACCGGAGTTTTAGATGAGACCCAGTACTTC.

The chain carries TRBV5-1 and TRBJ2-7; 10 bases are a match to TRBD1. In germline, CDR1 is SGHRS, CDR2 YFSETQ. V lost 3 bases to trimming and J lost 5 bases; unmatched junction nucleotides: 5. The CDR3 extends over 14 amino acids. CDR3 protein: CASSSPGQGDEQYF. The CDR3 nucleotides are TGCGCCAGCAGCTCCCCCGGACAGGGGGACGAGCAGTACTTC.

This rearrangement joins TRBV12-3 or TRBV12-4 to TRBJ2-7; possibly TRBD1 or TRBD2 for D (5 bases each). Trimming took 7 bases from V and 4 from J, leaving 14 bases between them. This CDR3 has 13 residues. This CDR3 reads CASTSGGRYEQYF. The CDR3 nucleotides are TGTGCCAGCACCTCTGGGGGTAGGTACGAGCAGTACTTC.

The chain couples TRBV5-5 to TRBJ2-5; no reliable D call. The CDR3 has 14 residues. Germline values: CDR1 SGHKS, CDR2 YYEKEE (reference sequence). V shed 3 bases and J shed 4 bases, with 13 bases lying between them. CDR3 nucleotide sequence: TGTGCCAGCAGCTCCGTTCGGCCCATAGAGACCCAGTACTTC. Protein product: CASSSVRPIETQYF.

The J gene is TRBJ2-1, the V gene TRBV9, with D unclear. The V end was cut by 3 bases, the J end by 7 bases, with 11 bases between. The germline V gene has CDR1 SGDLS and CDR2 YYNGEE. The CDR3 contains 13 residues. DNA of the CDR3: TGTGCCAGCAGCGGTGCTAGAAAAAATGAGCAGTTCTTC. Protein product: CASSGARKNEQFF.

This chain joins TRBV20-1 and TRBJ2-5; no clear D. Germline V gene lookup returns CDR1 DFQATT and CDR2 SNEGSKA (reference sequence). Trimming pared 0 bases from V and 1 base from J, leaving 12 bases between. CDR3 size: 15 residues. In DNA form, the CDR3 reads TGCAGTGCTAGAGATAGTCGACTCGCCCAAGAGACCCAGTACTTC. Translated: CSARDSRLAQETQYF.

The chain uses TRBV5-1 and TRBJ1-5; a possible D gene is TRBD1 (5 bases). The V and J ends lost 5 bases and 3 bases respectively, with 27 bases between them. The length of the CDR3 is 19 residues. Germline V lookup: CDR1 SGHRS, CDR2 YFSETQ. The CDR3 DNA follows: TGCGCCAGCAGTCGTTGCATATGGGGCCGGGACGGATACAATCAGCCCCAGCATTTT. This gives the protein CASSRCIWGRDGYNQPQHF.

The gene calls are TRBV20-1 and TRBJ2-1, with D perhaps TRBD2 (6 bases). This CDR3 has 14 amino acids. CDR1 is DFQATT, CDR2 SNEGSKA, per germline (reference sequence). V lost 3 bases and J lost 9, with 18 bases in between. The CDR3 protein is CSASRGSSTSEQFF. For the CDR3, the DNA is TGCAGTGCTAGCCGGGGGTCATCCACAAGTGAGCAGTTCTTC.